What follows describes a single TCR beta chain. The antigen is unknown. The patients chosen for sequencing had shown expansion of CD8+CD57+ cells (detected by flow cytometry). As a group, the patients uniformly had severe acquired aplastic anemia. Untreated patients provided the blood samples, with no therapy given before sampling. Germline CDR1 is DFQATT and CDR2 is SNEGSKA (reference sequence). There are 15 residues in the CDR3. V shed 2 bases and J 8 bases; nucleotides not matched to a gene: 8. Genomic DNA, serving as template, underwent TCR beta VDJ and CDR3 profiling. In TCRdb, the reads were re-called with MiXCR into one record per CDR3 protein. The repertoire holds approximately 300,000 distinct CDR3 sequences, about 50% seen once, with roughly 1.2% in the top ten. This record belongs to a study of CD8+CD57+ T cells in acquired aplastic anemia. Study information: Recorded DNA amounts for sorted CD4+ and CD8+ cells had an average of around 3.4 ug. Study results and limitations: Patients showed no significant difference from controls in CD8+ Simpson's diversity.

This sequence originates from a human donor with aplastic anemia. J is TRBJ1-6 and V is TRBV20-1; 8 bases line up with TRBD1. Sequencing was done on a sample of sorted CD4+, CD8+, or CD8+CD57+ T cells (not recorded which) from PBMCs. In DNA, the CDR3 is TGCAGTGCTAGAAATAGGGAGACAGGGGATTCACCCCTCCACTTT. Translating gives CSARNRETGDSPLHF.